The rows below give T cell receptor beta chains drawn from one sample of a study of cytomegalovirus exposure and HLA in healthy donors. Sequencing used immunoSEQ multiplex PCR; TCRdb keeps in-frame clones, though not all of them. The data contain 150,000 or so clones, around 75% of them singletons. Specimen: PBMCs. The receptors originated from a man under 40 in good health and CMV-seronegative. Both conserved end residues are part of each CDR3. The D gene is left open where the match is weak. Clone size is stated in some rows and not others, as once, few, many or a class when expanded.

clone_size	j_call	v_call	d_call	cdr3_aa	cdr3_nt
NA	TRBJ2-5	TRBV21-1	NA	CASSKRGTGIRETQYF	TGTGCCAGCAGCAAAAGAGGGACAGGGATACGGGAGACCCAGTACTTC
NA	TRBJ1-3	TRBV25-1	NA	CASRQGEAGTIYF	TGTGCCAGCAGGCAAGGGGAGGCGGGCACCATATATTTT
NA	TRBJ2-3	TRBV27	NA	CASKARHITDTQYF	TGTGCCAGCAAGGCGAGACATATCACAGATACGCAGTATTTT
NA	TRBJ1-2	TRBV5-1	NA	CASSLSDRRYNYGYTF	TGCGCCAGCAGCTTGAGCGACAGGCGATACAACTATGGCTACACCTTC
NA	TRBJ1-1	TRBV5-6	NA	CASSWERDTEAFF	TGTGCCAGCAGCTGGGAGAGGGACACTGAAGCTTTCTTT
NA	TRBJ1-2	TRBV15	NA	CATSRGVGSGGYTF	TGTGCCACCAGCAGAGGGGTGGGCTCGGGAGGCTACACCTTC
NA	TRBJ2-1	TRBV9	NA	CASSVDSSNNEQFF	TGTGCCAGCAGCGTGGACAGTTCAAACAATGAGCAGTTCTTC
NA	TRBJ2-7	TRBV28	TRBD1	CASRAGTGWFYGQYF	TGTGCCAGCAGGGCCGGGACAGGGTGGTTTTACGGGCAGTACTTC
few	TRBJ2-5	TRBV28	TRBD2	CASSPGGNQETQYF	TGTGCCAGCAGTCCGGGGGGTAACCAAGAGACCCAGTACTTC
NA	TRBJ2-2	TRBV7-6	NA	CASSPWTASNTGELFF	TGTGCCAGCAGCCCCTGGACAGCCTCGAACACCGGGGAGCTGTTTTTT
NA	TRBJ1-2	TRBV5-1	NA	CASSLASSVYGYTF	TGCGCCAGCAGCTTGGCCTCTTCGGTCTATGGCTACACCTTC
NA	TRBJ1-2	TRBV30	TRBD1	CAWRSVKSGTGDSNYGYTF	TGTGCCTGGAGAAGTGTAAAAAGCGGGACAGGGGATTCTAACTATGGCTACACCTTC
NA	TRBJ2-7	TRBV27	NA	CASSSRPQGLPYEQYF	TGTGCCAGCAGTTCGCGGCCACAGGGCCTTCCCTACGAGCAGTACTTC
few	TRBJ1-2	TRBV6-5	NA	CASSSARGGYTF	TGTGCCAGCAGTTCCGCTCGGGGTGGCTACACCTTC
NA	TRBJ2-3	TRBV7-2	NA	CASRPPGLRTDTQYF	TGTGCCAGCAGGCCACCGGGACTGCGCACAGATACGCAGTATTTT
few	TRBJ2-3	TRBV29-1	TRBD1	CSVVRGQGDTQYF	TGCAGCGTTGTAAGGGGACAGGGGGATACGCAGTATTTT
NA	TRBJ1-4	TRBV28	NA	CASSLRTGTRNEKLFF	TGTGCCAGCAGTTTACGGACCGGGACACGGAATGAAAAACTGTTTTTT
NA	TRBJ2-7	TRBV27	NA	CASSFSKPARSYEQYF	TGTGCCAGCAGTTTCTCCAAGCCCGCGAGATCCTACGAGCAGTACTTC
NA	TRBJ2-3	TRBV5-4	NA	CASSPSRYRETDTQYF	TGTGCCAGCAGCCCAAGCCGCTACAGGGAAACAGATACGCAGTATTTT
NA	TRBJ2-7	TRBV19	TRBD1	CASGPGQGKTYEQYF	TGTGCCAGTGGCCCGGGACAGGGCAAAACCTACGAGCAGTACTTC
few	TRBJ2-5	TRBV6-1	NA	CASAVEPQETQYF	TGTGCCAGCGCCGTAGAGCCACAAGAGACCCAGTACTTC
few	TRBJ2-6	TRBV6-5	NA	CASSRTEAGANVLTF	TGTGCCAGCAGCCGGACAGAGGCCGGGGCCAACGTCCTGACTTTC
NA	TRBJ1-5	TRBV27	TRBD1	CASSRSSQGANQPQHF	TGTGCCAGCAGTCGGTCCTCACAGGGGGCCAATCAGCCCCAGCATTTT
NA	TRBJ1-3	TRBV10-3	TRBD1	CAISGGQGWDSGNTIYF	TGTGCCATCAGCGGAGGACAGGGGTGGGACTCTGGAAACACCATATATTTT
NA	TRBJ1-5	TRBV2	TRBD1	CASRIGQGDQPQHF	TGTGCCAGCAGGATCGGACAGGGCGATCAGCCCCAGCATTTT
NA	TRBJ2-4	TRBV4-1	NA	CASSHYWGTIDKNSQYF	TGCGCCAGCAGCCATTACTGGGGCACCATAGACAAAAACAGTCAGTACTTC
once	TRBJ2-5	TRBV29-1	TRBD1	CSVRTGGGETQYF	TGCAGCGTCCGGACAGGGGGCGGAGAGACCCAGTACTTC
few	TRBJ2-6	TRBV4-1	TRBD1	CASRGTGPSSGANGLTF	TGCGCCAGCAGAGGGACAGGCCCCTCTTCTGGGGCCAACGGCCTGACTTTC
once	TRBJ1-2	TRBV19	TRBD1	CASSIRQGVYGYTF	TGTGCCAGTAGTATCCGACAGGGAGTCTATGGCTACACCTTC
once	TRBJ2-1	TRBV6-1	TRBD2	CASSENRGVEQFF	TGTGCCAGCAGTGAAAACCGGGGGGTTGAGCAGTTCTTC
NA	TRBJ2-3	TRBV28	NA	CASNPFGGSTDTQYF	TGTGCCAGCAACCCCTTCGGGGGAAGCACAGATACGCAGTATTTT
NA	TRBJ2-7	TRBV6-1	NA	CATDHWGVQIEQYF	TGTGCCACGGACCACTGGGGCGTTCAAATCGAGCAGTACTTC
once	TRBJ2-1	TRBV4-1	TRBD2	CASSPGTSRNNEQFF	TGCGCCAGCAGCCCAGGGACTAGCCGGAACAATGAGCAGTTCTTC
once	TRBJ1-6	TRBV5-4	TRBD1	CASQLGDSDNSPLHF	TGTGCCAGCCAACTCGGGGACAGCGATAATTCACCCCTCCACTTT
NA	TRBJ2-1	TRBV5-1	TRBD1	CASSFRGGGQGVSEQFF	TGCGCCAGCAGTTTCCGGGGTGGGGGACAGGGGGTAAGTGAGCAGTTCTTC
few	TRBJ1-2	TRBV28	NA	CASSLRDRPNYGYTF	TGTGCCAGCAGTTTAAGAGACAGGCCCAACTATGGCTACACCTTC